This T cell receptor (beta chain) emerged from a study of monozygotic twins with inflammatory bowel disease. General study results and limits: IBD patients had lower TCRbeta diversity (inverse Simpson) than healthy co-twins. Patient repertoires may carry noise from differing immunosuppressive treatments.

Template switching added UMIs carrying a 6-nucleotide sample barcode. TCRdb re-called the 5' RACE reads; one entry per CDR3 protein, DNA not given. The table counts some 440,000 distinct CDR3 sequences; more than 2% lies in the top ten. Looked up from germline, CDR1 is MNHEY and CDR2 is SMNVEV (reference sequence). The CDR3 sequence is 14 residues long. Regarding this clonotype: Its specificity is unknown.

The source is a human donor with ulcerative colitis or Crohn's disease, or a healthy co-twin of an affected twin (not recorded which). This chain links TRBV27 with TRBJ2-7; TCRdb lists TRBD1, though no DNA is available to test this call. The material sequenced was blood. CDR3 protein: CASSPWDRTYEQYF.